The 14 T cell receptor beta chains presented below share a single source sample, sequenced in a study of siplizumab effects on memory and regulatory T cells. The data were produced by immunoSEQ multiplex PCR, yet TCRdb's version contains in-frame clones alone and is incomplete. The sample has tens of thousands of clones; approximately 97% are singletons. The sample was naive CD4+ T cells sorted from blood. The receptor set was obtained from a human donor in good health.

DNA for the CDR3: TGTGCCAGCTCACCAACAGGGTATGAGACCCAGTACTTC. As protein: CASSPTGYETQYF. The chain employs TRBV18 and TRBJ2-5; D is perhaps TRBD1 (6 bases). V was pared by 2 bases and J by 5 bases, with 9 bases between. Looked up from germline, CDR1 is KGHSH and CDR2 is LQKENI. The CDR3 is 13 amino acids.

This chain connects TRBV29-1 to TRBJ1-2, with a possible D match to TRBD1 (6 bases). The CDR3 spans 10 residues. Per germline, CDR1 SQVTM and CDR2 ANQGSEA. Deletions cut 6 bases from V and 8 bases from J, with 10 bases between. CDR3 loop: CSVAGDGYTF. The CDR3 DNA follows: TGCAGCGTCGCAGGGGACGGCTACACCTTC.

V and J are TRBV6-5 and TRBJ2-3; D perhaps matches TRBD1 (6 bases). Per germline, CDR1 MNHEY and CDR2 SVGAGI. The germline V and J ends were trimmed by 0 bases and 3 bases, with 13 bases remaining between them. This CDR3 region has 16 residues. The CDR3 region is CASSYSQGLGTDTQYF. DNA of the CDR3: TGTGCCAGCAGTTACTCTCAGGGGTTGGGGACAGATACGCAGTATTTT.

The chain combines TRBV28 with TRBJ1-5, with a possible D match to TRBD1 (6 bases). The CDR3 is made up of 16 amino acids. Trimming pared 6 bases from V and 6 bases from J, leaving 21 bases between. Germline CDR1 MDHEN, CDR2 SYDVKM. In DNA form, the CDR3 reads TGTGCCAGCAGCACCGGGGGCGGGAACTTATTTCAGCCCCAGCATTTT. Its protein product is CASSTGGGNLFQPQHF.

The chain carries TRBV6-4 and TRBJ1-6, with D hard to call. In germline, CDR1 is MRHNA, CDR2 SNTAGT. The CDR3 covers 12 residues. Trimming stripped 6 bases from V and 7 bases from J, with 7 bases between. CDR3 loop: CASSAGNSPLHF. The CDR3 nucleotides are TGTGCCAGCAGCGCGGGCAATTCACCCCTCCACTTT.

The chain employs TRBV4-2 and TRBJ2-1; 14 nucleotides match TRBD2. Trimming took 1 base from V and 9 from J; bases not matched to a gene: 5. The CDR3 is 16 amino acids. In germline, CDR1 is LGHNA, CDR2 YNFKEQ. The CDR3 is CASSQGRLAGGFEQFF. In nucleotides, the CDR3 is TGTGCCAGCAGCCAAGGCCGACTAGCGGGGGGGTTTGAGCAGTTCTTC.

The rearrangement uses TRBV30 and TRBJ1-1; no definite D call. Trimming took 3 bases from V and 2 from J, leaving 10 bases between them. The CDR3 loop spans 13 amino acids. From germline, CDR1 is GTSNPN and CDR2 SVGIG (reference sequence). The CDR3 reads CAWSALRNTEAFF. The CDR3 coding sequence is TGTGCCTGGAGCGCCCTCAGAAACACTGAAGCTTTCTTT.

This clone was seen a few times. The chain links TRBV7-3 to TRBJ2-2; D possibly corresponds to TRBD2 (6 bases). Trimming cost V 2 bases and J 2 bases, with 9 bases left between them. The CDR3 has 15 amino acids. Germline V CDR1 and CDR2: SGHTA, FQGTGA. The CDR3 protein is CASSLAGTNTGELFF. The CDR3 DNA is TGTGCCAGCAGCTTAGCGGGAACTAACACCGGGGAGCTGTTTTTT.

The V call is TRBV19, the J call TRBJ1-1; the D is unclear. CDR1 is LNHDA, CDR2 SQIVND, per germline (reference sequence). This CDR3 has 13 residues. The ends were cut back, 3 bases at V and 6 bases at J, with 11 bases in the middle. CDR3 sequence reads: CASSIMSRPEAFF. The CDR3, as DNA: TGTGCCAGTAGTATTATGAGCCGCCCTGAAGCTTTCTTT.

This clone was recorded once. This sequence joins TRBV6-5 and TRBJ2-7; unclear D gene. This CDR3 is built from 13 residues. CDR1 is MNHEY, CDR2 SVGAGI, per germline. V was clipped by 2 bases and J by 3 bases, with 8 bases between them. The CDR3 nucleotides read TGTGCCAGCAGTTACGGGCTGGGCTACGAGCAGTACTTC. Its translation: CASSYGLGYEQYF.

Note on this clone: The sample contains more than one DNA sequence encoding this CDR3. This sequence joins TRBV2 and TRBJ1-6; 7 nucleotides line up with TRBD1. V lost 4 bases, J lost 7 bases, and 1 base stayed unmatched. Germline CDR1 is SNHLY and CDR2 is FYNNEI. This CDR3 spans 13 amino acids. The CDR3 DNA sequence: TGTGCCAGCAGTGGACAGGGAAATTCACCCCTCCACTTT. It codes for CASSGQGNSPLHF.

The chain is built from TRBV4-3 and TRBJ1-4; 9 nucleotides line up with TRBD1. Germline values: CDR1 LGHNA, CDR2 YSLEER. J lost 8 bases, V lost 0 bases, and 4 bases had no gene match. The CDR3 covers 15 residues. The CDR3 loop reads CASSQEGQGGEKLFF. The CDR3 region has the DNA TGCGCCAGCAGCCAAGAGGGACAGGGAGGGGAAAAACTGTTTTTT.

The chain couples TRBV12-5 to TRBJ1-4, with D hard to call. The CDR3 is 14 amino acids. Trimming removed 0 bases from V and 8 bases from J, with 10 bases in between. CDR1 is LGHNT and CDR2 is FRNRAP in the germline V gene. CDR3 in amino acids: CASGLVQGNEKLFF. Here the CDR3 DNA reads TGTGCTAGTGGTTTGGTACAAGGGAACGAAAAACTGTTTTTT.

The chain joins TRBV11-2 to TRBJ2-2; either TRBD1 or TRBD2 may fit D (5 bases each). The CDR3 loop spans 14 amino acids. V lost 3 bases and J 4 bases, leaving 9 bases between the germline ends. The germline V gene encodes CDR1 SGHAT and CDR2 FQNNGV. As DNA, the CDR3 is TGTGCCAGCAGCTTTACGGGGCGCACCGGGGAGCTGTTTTTT. Amino acid sequence: CASSFTGRTGELFF.